This T cell receptor beta chain was found in a study of memory CD4+ T cells and cytomegalovirus serostatus. The J segment lost 8 bases and the V segment lost 5 bases, leaving 9 bases of the junction unmatched. The length of the CDR3 is 13 residues. Germline V gives CDR1 GTSNPN, CDR2 SVGIG (reference sequence). Single viable CD3+CD4+CD8-CD45RO+ cells were sorted as the memory CD4+ T cells. Generated by immunoSEQ multiplex PCR, the TCRdb table keeps only in-frame clones and is missing some. Counted here are some 41,000 clones, about 79% occurring once; the ten biggest clones make up approximately 6.5%.

The clonotype originates from an adult in good health and CMV-seronegative. The sample consisted of memory CD4+ T cells from blood. The chain couples TRBV30 to TRBJ2-1; 7 bases fit TRBD2. The CDR3 here is CAWGGLSPDEQFF. The CDR3 region has the DNA TGTGCCTGGGGGGGACTATCCCCCGATGAGCAGTTCTTC.